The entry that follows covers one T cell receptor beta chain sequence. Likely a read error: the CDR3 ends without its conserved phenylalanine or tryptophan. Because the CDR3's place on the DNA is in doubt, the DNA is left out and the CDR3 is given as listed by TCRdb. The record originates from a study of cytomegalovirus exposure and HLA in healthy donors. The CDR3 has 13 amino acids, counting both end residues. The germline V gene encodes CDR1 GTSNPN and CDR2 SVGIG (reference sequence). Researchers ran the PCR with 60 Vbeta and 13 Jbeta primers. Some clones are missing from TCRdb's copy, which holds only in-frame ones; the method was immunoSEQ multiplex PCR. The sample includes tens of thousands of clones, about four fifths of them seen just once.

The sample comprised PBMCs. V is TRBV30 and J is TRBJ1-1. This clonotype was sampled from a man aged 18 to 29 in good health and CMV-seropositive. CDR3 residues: CAWSVDEGTPAVI.